Sequencing of this T cell receptor (beta chain) was carried out in a study of blood T cell repertoires in COVID-19. Study as a whole: Acute and convalescent COVID-19 samples came from the United States, Italy and Spain.

In the authors' workflow: Amplification of reference gene primers provided the estimated nucleated cell counts. The protocol was immunoSEQ multiplex PCR, while the TCRdb copy is restricted to in-frame clones and leaves out a portion. V and J calls plus clone size are reproduced from that table; the DNA served to infer D and trimming. The repertoire has some 490,000 clones, about 85% of them found once; the top ten carry more than 7.5%. V lost 1 base, J lost 2 bases, and 11 bases lay in between. CDR1 is SGHTA, CDR2 FQGNSA, per germline. The CDR3 extends over 16 amino acids. The cohort comprised adults aged about 18 to 100 years residing in some 24 US areas.

Input material: PBMCs or T cells enriched from blood (not recorded which). The chain combines TRBV7-2 with TRBJ2-2, with a possible D match to TRBD2 (6 bases). The source of this sequence is a woman in her sixties or seventies who had recovered from COVID-19. The CDR3 reads CASSLGDFFNTGELFF. The CDR3 nucleotides read TGTGCCAGCAGCTTAGGGGACTTCTTTAACACCGGGGAGCTGTTTTTT.